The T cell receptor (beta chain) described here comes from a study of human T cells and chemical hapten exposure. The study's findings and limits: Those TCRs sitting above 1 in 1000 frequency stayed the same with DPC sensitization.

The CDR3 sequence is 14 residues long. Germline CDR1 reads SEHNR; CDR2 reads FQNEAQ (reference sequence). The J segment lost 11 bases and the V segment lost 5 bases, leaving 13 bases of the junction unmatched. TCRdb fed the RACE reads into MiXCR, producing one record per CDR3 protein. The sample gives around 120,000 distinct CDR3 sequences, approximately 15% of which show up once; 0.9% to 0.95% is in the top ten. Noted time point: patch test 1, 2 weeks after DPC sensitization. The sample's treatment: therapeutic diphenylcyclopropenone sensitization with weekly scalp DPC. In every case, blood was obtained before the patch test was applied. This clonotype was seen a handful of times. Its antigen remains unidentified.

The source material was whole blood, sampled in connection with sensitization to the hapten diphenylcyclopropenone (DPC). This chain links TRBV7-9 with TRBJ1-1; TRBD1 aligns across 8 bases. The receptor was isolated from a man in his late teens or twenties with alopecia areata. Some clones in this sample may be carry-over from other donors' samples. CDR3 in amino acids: CASSRQGTLDRAFF. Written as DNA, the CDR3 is TGTGCCAGCAGCCGACAGGGGACCCTAGATAGGGCTTTCTTT.